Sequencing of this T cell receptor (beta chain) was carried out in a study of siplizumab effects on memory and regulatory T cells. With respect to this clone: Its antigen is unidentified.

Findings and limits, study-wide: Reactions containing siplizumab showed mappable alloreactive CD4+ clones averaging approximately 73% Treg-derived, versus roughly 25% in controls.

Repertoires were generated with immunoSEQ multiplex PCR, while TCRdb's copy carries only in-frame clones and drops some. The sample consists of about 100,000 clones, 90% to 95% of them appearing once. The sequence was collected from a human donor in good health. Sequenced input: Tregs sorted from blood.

The CDR3 sequence is CASSELFSYEQYF. For the CDR3, the DNA is TGTGCCAGCAGCGAACTTTTCTCCTACGAGCAGTACTTC. V usage is TRBV5-5 and J usage is TRBJ2-7, with no clear D. Deletions cut 4 bases from V and 0 bases from J, with 8 bases between. Germline CDR1 reads SGHKS; CDR2 reads YYEKEE (reference sequence). The CDR3 runs 13 residues.